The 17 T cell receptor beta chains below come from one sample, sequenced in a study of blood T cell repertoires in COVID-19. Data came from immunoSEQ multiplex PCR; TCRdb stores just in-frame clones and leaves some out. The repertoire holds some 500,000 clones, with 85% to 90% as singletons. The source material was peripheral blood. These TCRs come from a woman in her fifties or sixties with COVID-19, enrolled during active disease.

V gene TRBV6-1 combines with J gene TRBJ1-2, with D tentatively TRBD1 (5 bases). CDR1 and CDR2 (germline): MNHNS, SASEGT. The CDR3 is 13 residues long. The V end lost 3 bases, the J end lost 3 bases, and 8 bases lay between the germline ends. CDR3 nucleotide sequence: TGTGCCAGCAGTGAGGGACTCGACTATGGCTACACCTTC. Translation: CASSEGLDYGYTF.

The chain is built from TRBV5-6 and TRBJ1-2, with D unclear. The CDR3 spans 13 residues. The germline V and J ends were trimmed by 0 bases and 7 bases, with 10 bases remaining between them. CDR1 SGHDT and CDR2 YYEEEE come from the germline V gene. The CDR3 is CASSLGPPVGYTF. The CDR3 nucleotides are TGTGCCAGCAGCTTGGGCCCCCCAGTTGGCTACACCTTC.

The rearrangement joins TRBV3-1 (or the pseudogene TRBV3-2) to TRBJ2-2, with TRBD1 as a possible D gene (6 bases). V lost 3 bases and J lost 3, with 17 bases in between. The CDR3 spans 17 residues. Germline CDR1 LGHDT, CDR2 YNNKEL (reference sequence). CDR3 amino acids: CASSHTVPGHHTGELFF. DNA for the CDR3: TGTGCCAGCAGCCATACTGTCCCGGGACATCACACCGGGGAGCTGTTTTTT.

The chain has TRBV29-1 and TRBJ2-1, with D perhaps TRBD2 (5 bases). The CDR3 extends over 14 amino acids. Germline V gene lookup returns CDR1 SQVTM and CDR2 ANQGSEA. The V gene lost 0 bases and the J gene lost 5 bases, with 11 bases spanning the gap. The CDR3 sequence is CSVEDRRMNNEQFF. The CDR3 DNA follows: TGCAGCGTTGAAGATCGGAGGATGAACAATGAGCAGTTCTTC.

CDR3 amino acids: CASSPLAGSVTDTQYF. The CDR3 nucleotides read TGTGCCAGCAGCCCCTTAGCGGGTTCAGTCACAGATACGCAGTATTTT. This chain joins TRBV7-9 and TRBJ2-3; TRBD2 matches at 7 bases. J lost 2 bases, V lost 5 bases, and 10 bases had no gene match. This CDR3 contains 16 residues. The germline V gene encodes CDR1 SEHNR and CDR2 FQNEAQ (reference sequence). Together with reference TRBV7-9 and TRBJ2-3, the CDR3 gives the full variable domain: DTGVSQNPRHKITKRGQNVTFRCDPISEHNRLYWYRQTLGQGPEFLTYFQNEAQLEKSRLLSDRFSAERPKGSFSTLEIQRTEQGDSAMYLCASSPLAGSVTDTQYFGPGTRLTVL.

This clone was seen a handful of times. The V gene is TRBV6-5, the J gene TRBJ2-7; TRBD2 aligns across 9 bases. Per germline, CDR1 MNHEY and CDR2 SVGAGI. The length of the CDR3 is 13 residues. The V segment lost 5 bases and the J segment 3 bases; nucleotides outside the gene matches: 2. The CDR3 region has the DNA TGTGCCAGCAGTCCTAGCGGGGTCTACGAGCAGTACTTC. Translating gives CASSPSGVYEQYF.

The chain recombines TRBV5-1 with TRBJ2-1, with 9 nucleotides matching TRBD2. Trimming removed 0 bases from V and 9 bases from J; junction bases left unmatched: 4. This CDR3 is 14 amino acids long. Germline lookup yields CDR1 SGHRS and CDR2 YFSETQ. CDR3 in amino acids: CASSLGGGASEQFF. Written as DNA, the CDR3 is TGCGCCAGCAGCTTGGGCGGGGGGGCCTCTGAGCAGTTCTTC.

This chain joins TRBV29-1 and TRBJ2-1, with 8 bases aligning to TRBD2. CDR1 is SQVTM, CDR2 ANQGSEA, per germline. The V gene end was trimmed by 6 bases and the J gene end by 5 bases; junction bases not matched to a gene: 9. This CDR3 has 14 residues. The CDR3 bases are TGCAGCGTCTCATCGGGGGGGGGCCACAATGAGCAGTTCTTC. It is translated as CSVSSGGGHNEQFF.

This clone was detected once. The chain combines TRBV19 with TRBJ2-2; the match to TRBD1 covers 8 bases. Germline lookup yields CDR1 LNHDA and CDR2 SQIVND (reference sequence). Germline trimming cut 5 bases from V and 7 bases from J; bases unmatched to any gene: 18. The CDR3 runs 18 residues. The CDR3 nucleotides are TGTGCCAGTAGTGGGCTTGAGCTTGGCAGGGGGCGAAACGGGGAGCTGTTTTTT. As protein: CASSGLELGRGRNGELFF.

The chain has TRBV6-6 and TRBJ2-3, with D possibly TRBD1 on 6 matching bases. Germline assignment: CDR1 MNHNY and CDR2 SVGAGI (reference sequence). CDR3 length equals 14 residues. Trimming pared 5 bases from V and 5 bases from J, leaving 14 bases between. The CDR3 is CASSPTGLEDTQYF. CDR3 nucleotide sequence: TGTGCCAGCAGTCCTACAGGGTTGGAAGATACGCAGTATTTT.

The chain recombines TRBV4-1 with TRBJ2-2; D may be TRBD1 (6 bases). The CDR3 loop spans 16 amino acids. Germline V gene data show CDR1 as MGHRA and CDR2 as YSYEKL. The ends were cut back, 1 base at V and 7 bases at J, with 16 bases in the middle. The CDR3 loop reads CASSQGGRGFIGELFF. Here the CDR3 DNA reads TGCGCCAGCAGCCAAGGTGGCAGGGGATTCATCGGGGAGCTGTTTTTT.

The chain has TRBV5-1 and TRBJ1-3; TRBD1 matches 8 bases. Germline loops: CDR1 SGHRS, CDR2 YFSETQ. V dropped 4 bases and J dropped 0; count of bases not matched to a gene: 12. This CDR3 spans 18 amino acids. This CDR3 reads CASSPRTGSLISGNTIYF. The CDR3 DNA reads TGCGCCAGCAGCCCTCGGACAGGGAGCCTCATCTCTGGAAACACCATATATTTT.

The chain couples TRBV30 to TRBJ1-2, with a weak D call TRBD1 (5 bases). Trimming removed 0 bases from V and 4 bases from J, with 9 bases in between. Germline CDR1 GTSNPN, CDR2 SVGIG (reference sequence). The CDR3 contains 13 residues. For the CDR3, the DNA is TGTGCCTGGAGTGTGGGGGAGGGCTATGGCTACACCTTC. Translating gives CAWSVGEGYGYTF.

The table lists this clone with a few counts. The CDR3: CASSQASHINQPQHF. In DNA form, the CDR3 reads TGCGCCAGCAGCCAAGCCTCCCACATTAATCAGCCCCAGCATTTT. The rearrangement links TRBV4-1 to TRBJ1-5; the D is unclear. V was cut by 1 base and J by 4 bases, with 11 bases left in between. The CDR3 totals 15 residues. Germline loops: CDR1 MGHRA, CDR2 YSYEKL.

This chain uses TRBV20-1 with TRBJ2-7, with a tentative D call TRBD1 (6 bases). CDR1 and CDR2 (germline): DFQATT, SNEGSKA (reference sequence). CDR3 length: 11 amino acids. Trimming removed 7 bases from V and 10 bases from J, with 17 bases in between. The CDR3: CSVLERGTQYF. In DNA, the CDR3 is TGCAGTGTCCTCGAAAGGGGGACACAGTACTTC.

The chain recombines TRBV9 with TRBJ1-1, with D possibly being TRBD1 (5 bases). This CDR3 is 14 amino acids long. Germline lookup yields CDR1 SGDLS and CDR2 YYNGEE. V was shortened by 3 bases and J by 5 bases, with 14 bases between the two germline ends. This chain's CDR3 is CASSDSGFQTEAFF. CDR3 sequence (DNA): TGTGCCAGCAGCGACTCAGGGTTTCAGACTGAAGCTTTCTTT.

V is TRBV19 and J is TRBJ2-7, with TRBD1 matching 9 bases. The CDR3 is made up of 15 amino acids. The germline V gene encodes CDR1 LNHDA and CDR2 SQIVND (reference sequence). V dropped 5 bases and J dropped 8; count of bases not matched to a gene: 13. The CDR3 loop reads CASSSPRDRVAKQYF. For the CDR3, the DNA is TGTGCCAGTAGTTCTCCTCGGGACAGGGTCGCTAAGCAGTACTTC.